A single sample is the source of the 25 T cell receptor beta chains below, sequenced in a study of early T cells in non-severe SARS-CoV-2 infection. One entry per CDR3 protein, called by TCRdb with MiXCR from the 5' RACE reads. The sample carries about 110,000 distinct CDR3 sequences, around 10% recorded once. What was sequenced was whole blood. The source of these receptors is an adult who was a healthcare worker with PCR-confirmed SARS-CoV-2 infection or an uninfected control (not recorded which).

This clonotype was counted only a few times. The rearrangement uses TRBV20-1 and TRBJ2-3; 7 bases match TRBD2. CDR3 length: 15 amino acids. The germline V gene encodes CDR1 DFQATT and CDR2 SNEGSKA (reference sequence). V shed 6 bases and J 1 base; nucleotides not matched to a gene: 10. The CDR3 DNA reads as TGCAGTGCCAAGCGGGATAGTTGGGGCACAGATACGCAGTATTTT. This translates into CSAKRDSWGTDTQYF.

With respect to this clonotype: The conserved phenylalanine or tryptophan is not found at the CDR3 terminus, so this likely reflects a read error. The rearrangement uses TRBV29-1 and TRBJ2-5; weak D call: TRBD2 (5 bases). Trimming left V 4 bases short and J 1 base short, with 7 bases between. The germline V gene has CDR1 SQVTM and CDR2 ANQGSEA. The CDR3 has 12 amino acids. The CDR3 DNA reads TGCAGCGTTGGAGGGTCCCAAGAGACCCAGTACTCC. Its translation is CSVGGSQETQYS.

The chain couples TRBV13 to TRBJ2-3; D gene ambiguous. V was trimmed by 1 base and J by 2 bases, leaving 7 bases between them. The CDR3 has 14 residues. Germline CDR1 PRHDT, CDR2 FYEKMQ (reference sequence). Written as DNA, the CDR3 is TGTGCCAGCAGCTTAGAGGCCCTCACAGATACGCAGTATTTT. Translated, it gives CASSLEALTDTQYF. Variable domain in full (rest from reference TRBV13 and TRBJ2-3): AAGVIQSPRHLIKEKRETATLKCYPIPRHDTVYWYQQGPGQDPQFLISFYEKMQSDKGSIPDRFSAQQFSDYHSELNMSSLELGDSALYFCASSLEALTDTQYFGPGTRLTVL.

This clonotype was seen many times. The CDR3 bases are TGTGCCAGCAGCGTTGGCGCTAGCGGGGCGGAGACCCAGTACTTC. It encodes CASSVGASGAETQYF. The V call is TRBV9, the J call TRBJ2-5; 9 bases align to TRBD2. There are 15 residues in the CDR3. The ends lost 2 bases at V and 5 bases at J; junction bases unmatched: 7. Germline lookup yields CDR1 SGDLS and CDR2 YYNGEE.

This clonotype was detected a few times. V usage is TRBV20-1 and J usage is TRBJ2-7; tentatively, D is TRBD2 (6 bases). V shed 6 bases and J shed 2 bases, with 20 bases lying between them. Looked up from germline, CDR1 is DFQATT and CDR2 is SNEGSKA (reference sequence). The CDR3 consists of 15 residues. The CDR3 DNA reads TGCAGTGCAACTCCTATAACGGGAGCTACCTACGAGCAGTACTTC. Translating it yields CSATPITGATYEQYF.

A remark on this clonotype: A read error may explain this, as a much larger clone is one base away. V and J are TRBV4-1 and TRBJ1-1; D remains unclear. The CDR3 totals 18 residues. V lost 1 base and J 5 bases, leaving 23 bases between the germline ends. Germline CDR1 is MGHRA and CDR2 is YSYEKL. The CDR3 here is CASSQAWIGSDVVTEAFF. In nucleotides, the CDR3 is TGCGCCAGCAGCCAAGCATGGATAGGGTCTGATGTGGTGACTGAAGCTTTCTTT.

This clonotype has a handful of counts. The V gene is TRBV5-1, the J gene TRBJ2-2; tentative D call: TRBD1 (5 bases). This CDR3 has 15 amino acids. V was shortened by 2 bases and J by 2 bases, with 10 bases between the two germline ends. Germline CDR1 reads SGHRS; CDR2 reads YFSETQ. CDR3 region: CASSFGRANTGELFF. The CDR3 region has the DNA TGCGCCAGCAGCTTTGGCAGGGCAAACACCGGGGAGCTGTTTTTT. The whole variable domain, filled in from reference TRBV5-1 and TRBJ2-2, reads KAGVTQTPRYLIKTRGQQVTLSCSPISGHRSVSWYQQTPGQGLQFLFEYFSETQRNKGNFPGRFSGRQFSNSRSEMNVSTLELGDSALYLCASSFGRANTGELFFGEGSRLTVL.

This sequence joins TRBV12-3 or TRBV12-4 and TRBJ2-3; 16 nucleotides line up with TRBD2. The CDR3 is 19 residues long. V trimming: 6 bases; J trimming: 0 bases; junction bases outside the gene matches: 9. For the CDR3, the DNA is TGTGCCAGCAGGCCCCGGGGACTAGCGGGGGGGTATAGCACAGATACGCAGTATTTT. Translation: CASRPRGLAGGYSTDTQYF.

The rearrangement links TRBV2 to TRBJ1-3; the D is unclear. The V end was cut by 8 bases, the J end by 4 bases, with 9 bases between. The CDR3 extends over 12 amino acids. Germline V gene data show CDR1 as SNHLY and CDR2 as FYNNEI. The CDR3 DNA follows: TGTGCCAGCCCTCAGACGGGAAACACCATATATTTT. Its translation: CASPQTGNTIYF. The whole variable domain, filled in from reference TRBV2 and TRBJ1-3, reads EPEVTQTPSHQVTQMGQEVILRCVPISNHLYFYWYRQILGQKVEFLVSFYNNEISEKSEIFDDQFSVERPDGSNFTLKIRSTKLEDSAMYFCASPQTGNTIYFGEGSWLTVV.

This clonotype appeared a few times. DNA of the CDR3: TGTGCCAGCAGCGCTGCGAGAAGCACAGATACGCAGTATTTT. Protein: CASSAARSTDTQYF. The chain joins TRBV9 to TRBJ2-3; no firm D call. The CDR3 runs 14 residues. V lost 3 bases and J lost 0, with 8 bases in between. The germline V gene has CDR1 SGDLS and CDR2 YYNGEE.

This clonotype was counted ten times or more. This CDR3 is CASSPPRTNEQFF. DNA for the CDR3: TGTGCCAGCTCACCACCGAGGACGAATGAGCAGTTCTTC. The rearrangement uses TRBV18 and TRBJ2-1; unclear D gene. The CDR3 consists of 13 residues. Germline loops: CDR1 KGHSH, CDR2 LQKENI. V was shortened by 0 bases and J by 7 bases, with 7 bases between the two germline ends.

The rearrangement links TRBV28 to TRBJ2-7; perhaps TRBD2 as D (6 bases). CDR3 length: 14 amino acids. The V gene lost 8 bases and the J gene lost 0 bases, with 14 bases spanning the gap. CDR1 and CDR2 from the germline V gene are MDHEN and SYDVKM. DNA of the CDR3: TGTGCCAGCCTACCGGGACTGAACTCCTACGAGCAGTACTTC. Its protein is CASLPGLNSYEQYF.

This clonotype was counted many times. The chain links TRBV2 to TRBJ1-5; D might be TRBD1 (5 bases). From germline, CDR1 is SNHLY and CDR2 FYNNEI. The CDR3 covers 13 residues. The germline V and J ends were trimmed by 7 bases and 3 bases, with 10 bases remaining between them. CDR3: CASKDRYNQPQHF. CDR3 nucleotides: TGTGCCAGCAAAGACAGATACAATCAGCCCCAGCATTTT.

The chain recombines TRBV12-3 or TRBV12-4 with TRBJ1-2; 8 bases align to TRBD1. V trimming: 5 bases; J trimming: 4 bases; junction bases outside the gene matches: 9. CDR3 length: 15 residues. The CDR3 here is CASSPQGAPGYGYTF. CDR3 DNA: TGTGCCAGCAGTCCCCAGGGGGCGCCGGGCTATGGCTACACCTTC.

This clonotype was seen repeatedly, ten times or more. V gene TRBV11-2 combines with J gene TRBJ2-3; no clear D gene. Germline CDR1 and CDR2: SGHAT and FQNNGV. V was cut by 1 base and J by 2 bases, with 19 bases left in between. This CDR3 is 18 amino acids long. This CDR3 reads CASSLVPESSISTDTQYF. The CDR3 DNA sequence: TGTGCCAGCAGCTTAGTTCCCGAATCAAGTATTTCCACAGATACGCAGTATTTT.

The V call is TRBV21-1, the J call TRBJ2-7; TRBD2, as called in the table, went unchecked against the DNA. TRBV21-1 corresponds to a pseudogene. There are 16 residues in the CDR3. The CDR3 here is CAGAHMKPPEPYEQYF. The CDR3 coding sequence is TGTGCCGGGGCTCACATGAAGCCTCCCGAACCCTACGAGCAGTACTTC.

The chain joins TRBV11-2 to TRBJ2-5; 9 bases line up with TRBD2. Germline CDR1 and CDR2: SGHAT and FQNNGV. The CDR3 covers 16 residues. V lost 2 bases, J lost 1 base, and 5 bases stayed unmatched. This chain's CDR3 is CASSLRLAGLQETQYF. DNA for the CDR3: TGTGCCAGCAGCTTACGGCTAGCGGGACTCCAAGAGACCCAGTACTTC.

This clonotype occurred many times. Here the CDR3 reads CASSFNPDRGYSPLHF. CDR3 DNA: TGCGCCAGCAGCTTTAACCCCGACAGGGGGTATTCACCCCTCCACTTT. The chain links TRBV5-1 to TRBJ1-6, with TRBD1 matching over 9 bases. Germline CDR1 and CDR2: SGHRS and YFSETQ. CDR3 length: 16 amino acids. V lost 2 bases to trimming and J lost 8 bases; unmatched junction nucleotides: 8.

This clonotype was picked up a small number of times. The rearrangement joins TRBV6-5 to TRBJ1-2; the D gene is possibly TRBD1 (5 bases). There are 14 residues in the CDR3. The V end was cut by 0 bases, the J end by 0 bases, with 5 bases between. Germline V lookup: CDR1 MNHEY, CDR2 SVGAGI. Here the CDR3 reads CASSYSTANYGYTF. The DNA for the CDR3 is TGTGCCAGCAGTTACTCGACAGCTAACTATGGCTACACCTTC.

This clonotype was picked up many times. The genes are TRBV27 and TRBJ1-2, with 8 positions matching TRBD1. With V trimmed by 2 bases and J by 2 bases, 4 bases remained unmatched. This CDR3 is built from 15 residues. Germline V gene sequence: CDR1 MNHEY, CDR2 SMNVEV (reference sequence). DNA for the CDR3: TGTGCCAGCAGTTTAGTGTCAGGGGGCAACTATGGCTACACCTTC. Amino acids: CASSLVSGGNYGYTF.

The chain joins TRBV20-1 to TRBJ2-7, with 7 bases lining up with TRBD2. Trimming at V came to 0 bases and at J to 2 bases, leaving 7 bases not matched to a gene. This CDR3 has 15 residues. CDR1 and CDR2 (germline): DFQATT, SNEGSKA (reference sequence). The CDR3 nucleotides read TGCAGTGCTAGAGACCCCCTAGCGGTAACCTACGAGCAGTACTTC. Protein: CSARDPLAVTYEQYF.

V and J are TRBV28 and TRBJ2-1, with D maybe TRBD1 (6 bases). Germline CDR1 MDHEN, CDR2 SYDVKM. V gave up 2 bases and J gave up 2 bases, with 13 bases separating them. The CDR3 has 16 residues. DNA of the CDR3: TGTGCCAGCAGTTTAGGCGGTGGGGGCCCCTACAATGAGCAGTTCTTC. This encodes CASSLGGGGPYNEQFF.

This clonotype was counted at least ten times. The V gene is TRBV2, the J gene TRBJ1-4; D unresolved. This CDR3 spans 15 amino acids. V dropped 6 bases and J dropped 0 bases, with 11 bases sitting between them. Germline loops: CDR1 SNHLY, CDR2 FYNNEI. For the CDR3, the DNA is TGTGCCAGCAGCTTTAATCTCGCAACTAATGAAAAACTGTTTTTT. Translating gives CASSFNLATNEKLFF.

The rearrangement joins TRBV5-1 to TRBJ2-1; D remains unclear. CDR3 size: 13 residues. V lost 4 bases and J lost 9, with 14 bases in between. CDR1 and CDR2 from the germline V gene are SGHRS and YFSETQ. The CDR3 loop reads CASSPRPAVEQFF. The DNA of the CDR3 is TGCGCCAGCAGCCCTCGGCCGGCGGTTGAGCAGTTCTTC.

This clonotype was detected many times. The chain recombines TRBV3-1 with TRBJ2-3, with D unclear. CDR1 LGHDT and CDR2 YNNKEL come from the germline V gene (reference sequence). The germline V and J ends were trimmed by 3 bases and 5 bases, with 6 bases remaining between them. The CDR3 extends over 12 amino acids. The DNA for the CDR3 is TGTGCCAGCAGCCACCAGCGAGATACGCAGTATTTT. This codes for CASSHQRDTQYF.